The clone carrying this T cell receptor beta chain was counted only a few times. Its specificity is unknown. This sample stems from a study of multiple sclerosis patients with progressive multifocal leukoencephalopathy. General observations from the study: Expanded clones at PML onset predated and persisted through natalizumab therapy. Whether JC virus or general immunocompromise explains the findings remained unclear. Less diverse TRB repertoires were suggested in most PML patients.

As to time point: time of PML onset. PML was diagnosed clinically and by MRI, then confirmed by JC virus DNA in cerebrospinal fluid. Sequencing used immunoSEQ multiplex PCR; TCRdb keeps in-frame clones, though not all of them. The table records about 31,000 clones, about 91% of them present only once. Unmatched junction bases numbered 7, after V lost 7 bases and J lost 9 bases. The CDR3 length is 12 residues. Germline lookup yields CDR1 MNHNS and CDR2 SASEGT. The starting material was PBMCs, obtained from a patient treated with natalizumab. The source of this sequence is a woman aged 40-49 years with progressive multifocal leukoencephalopathy. V usage is TRBV6-1 and J usage is TRBJ1-1, with TRBD1 matching over 8 bases. The CDR3, as DNA: TGTGCCAGCATATTCAGGGGGCAGAAAGCTTTCTTT. Its protein product is CASIFRGQKAFF.